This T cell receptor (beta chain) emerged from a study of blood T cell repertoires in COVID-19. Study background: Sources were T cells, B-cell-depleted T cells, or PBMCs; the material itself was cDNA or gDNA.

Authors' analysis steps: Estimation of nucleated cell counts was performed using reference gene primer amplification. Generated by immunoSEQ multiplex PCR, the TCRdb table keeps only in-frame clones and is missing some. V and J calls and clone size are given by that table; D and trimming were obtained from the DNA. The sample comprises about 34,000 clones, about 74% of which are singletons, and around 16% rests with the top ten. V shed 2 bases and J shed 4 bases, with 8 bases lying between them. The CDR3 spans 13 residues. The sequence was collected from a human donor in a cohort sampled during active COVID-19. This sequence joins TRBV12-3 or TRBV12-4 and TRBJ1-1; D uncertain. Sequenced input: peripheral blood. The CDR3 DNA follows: TGTGCCAGCAGTTTAACGGGGATCACTGAAGCTTTCTTT. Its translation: CASSLTGITEAFF.